What follows describes a single T cell receptor (beta chain). These data originate in a study of T cells expressing NK-cell markers. The CDR3 has 16 amino acids. CDR1 KGHDR and CDR2 SFDVKD come from the germline V gene. TCRdb reprocessed the 5' RACE reads and stores each CDR3 protein as one record, lacking DNA. This sample's table has about 260,000 distinct CDR3 sequences. V and J are TRBV24-1 and TRBJ2-1; absent DNA, TCRdb's TRBD2 call cannot be checked. The sequence derives from a woman aged 18 to 75 in good health. The sample consisted of blood T cells: a sorted CD56 or NKG2C T cell subset, CD4+ or CD8+ T cells, or bulk PBMC T cells (not recorded which). CDR3 loop: CATSAGGLAVYNEQFF.